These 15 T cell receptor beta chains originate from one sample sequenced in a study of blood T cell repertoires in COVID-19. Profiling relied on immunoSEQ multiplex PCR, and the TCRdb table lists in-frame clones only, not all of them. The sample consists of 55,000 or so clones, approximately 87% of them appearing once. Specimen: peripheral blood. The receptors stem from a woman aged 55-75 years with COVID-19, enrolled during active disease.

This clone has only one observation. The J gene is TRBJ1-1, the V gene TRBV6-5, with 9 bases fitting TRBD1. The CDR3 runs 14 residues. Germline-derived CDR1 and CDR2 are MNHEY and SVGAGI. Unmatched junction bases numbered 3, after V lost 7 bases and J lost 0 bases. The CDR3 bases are TGTGCCAGCAACAGGGGGCTTATGAACACTGAAGCTTTCTTT. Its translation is CASNRGLMNTEAFF.

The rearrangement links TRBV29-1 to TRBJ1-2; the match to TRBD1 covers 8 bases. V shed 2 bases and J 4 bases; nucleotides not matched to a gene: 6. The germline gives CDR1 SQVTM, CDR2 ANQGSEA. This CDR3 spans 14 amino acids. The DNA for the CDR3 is TGCAGCGTTGAACAGGACAGGGTCGGCTATGGCTACACCTTC. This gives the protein CSVEQDRVGYGYTF.

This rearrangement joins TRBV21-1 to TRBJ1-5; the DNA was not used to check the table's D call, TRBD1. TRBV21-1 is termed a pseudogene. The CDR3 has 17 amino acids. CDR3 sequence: CASSKEGASRINQPQHF. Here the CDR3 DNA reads TGTGCCAGCAGCAAAGAAGGGGCCAGTAGAATAAATCAGCCCCAGCATTTT.

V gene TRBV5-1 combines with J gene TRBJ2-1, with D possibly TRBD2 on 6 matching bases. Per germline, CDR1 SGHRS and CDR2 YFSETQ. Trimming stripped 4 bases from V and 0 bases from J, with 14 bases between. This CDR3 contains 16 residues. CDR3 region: CASSPGEASSYNEQFF. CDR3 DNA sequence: TGCGCCAGCAGCCCGGGAGAGGCGAGCTCCTACAATGAGCAGTTCTTC. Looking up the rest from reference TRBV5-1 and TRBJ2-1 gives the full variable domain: KAGVTQTPRYLIKTRGQQVTLSCSPISGHRSVSWYQQTPGQGLQFLFEYFSETQRNKGNFPGRFSGRQFSNSRSEMNVSTLELGDSALYLCASSPGEASSYNEQFFGPGTRLTVL.

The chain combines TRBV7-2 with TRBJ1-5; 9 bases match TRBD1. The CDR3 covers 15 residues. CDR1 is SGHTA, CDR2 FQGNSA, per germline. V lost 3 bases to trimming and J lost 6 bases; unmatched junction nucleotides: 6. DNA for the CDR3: TGTGCCAGCAGCTTGGGGGGACAGGGAGGTCAGCCCCAGCATTTT. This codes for CASSLGGQGGQPQHF.

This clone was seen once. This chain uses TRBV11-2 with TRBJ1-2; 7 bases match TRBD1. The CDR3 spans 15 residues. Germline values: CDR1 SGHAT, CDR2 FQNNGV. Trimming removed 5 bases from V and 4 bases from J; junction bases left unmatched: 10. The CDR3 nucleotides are TGTGCCAGCAGCCCCCCCAGGGACAGCTCCTATGGCTACACCTTC. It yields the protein CASSPPRDSSYGYTF. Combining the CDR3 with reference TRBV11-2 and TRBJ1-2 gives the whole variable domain EAGVAQSPRYKIIEKRQSVAFWCNPISGHATLYWYQQILGQGPKLLIQFQNNGVVDDSQLPKDRFSAERLKGVDSTLKIQPAKLEDSAVYLCASSPPRDSSYGYTFGSGTRLTVV.

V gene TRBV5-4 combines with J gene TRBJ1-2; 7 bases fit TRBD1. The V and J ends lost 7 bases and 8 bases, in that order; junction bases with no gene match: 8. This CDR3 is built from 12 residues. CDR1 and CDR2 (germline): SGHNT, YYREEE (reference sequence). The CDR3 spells CASHRETGGYTF. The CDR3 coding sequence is TGTGCCAGCCACCGGGAGACAGGGGGCTACACCTTC.

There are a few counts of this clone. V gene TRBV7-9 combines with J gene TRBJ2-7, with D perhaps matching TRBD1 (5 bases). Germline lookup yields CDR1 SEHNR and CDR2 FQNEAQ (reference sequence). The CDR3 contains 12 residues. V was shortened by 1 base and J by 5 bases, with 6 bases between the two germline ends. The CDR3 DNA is TGTGCCAGCAGCTTAGTAGGGGACGAGCAGTACTTC. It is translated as CASSLVGDEQYF.

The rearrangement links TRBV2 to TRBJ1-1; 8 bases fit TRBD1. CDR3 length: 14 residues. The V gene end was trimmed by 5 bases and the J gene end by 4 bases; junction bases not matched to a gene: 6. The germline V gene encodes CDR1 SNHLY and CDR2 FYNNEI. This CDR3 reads CASSSSGGGTEAFF. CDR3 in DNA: TGTGCCAGCAGTTCTTCAGGGGGCGGCACTGAAGCTTTCTTT.

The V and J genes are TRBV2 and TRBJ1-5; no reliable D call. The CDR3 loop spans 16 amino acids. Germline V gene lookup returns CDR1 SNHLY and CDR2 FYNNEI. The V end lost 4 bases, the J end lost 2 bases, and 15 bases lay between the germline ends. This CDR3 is CASSVALSGGNQPQHF. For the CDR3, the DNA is TGTGCCAGCAGTGTTGCCCTCTCCGGGGGCAATCAGCCCCAGCATTTT. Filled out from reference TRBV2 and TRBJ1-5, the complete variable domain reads EPEVTQTPSHQVTQMGQEVILRCVPISNHLYFYWYRQILGQKVEFLVSFYNNEISEKSEIFDDQFSVERPDGSNFTLKIRSTKLEDSAMYFCASSVALSGGNQPQHFGDGTRLSIL.

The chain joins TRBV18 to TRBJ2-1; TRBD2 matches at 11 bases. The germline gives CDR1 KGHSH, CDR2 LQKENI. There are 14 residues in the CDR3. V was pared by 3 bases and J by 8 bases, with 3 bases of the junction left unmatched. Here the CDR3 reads CASSPTLAGDEQFF. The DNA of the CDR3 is TGTGCCAGCTCACCTACACTAGCGGGAGATGAGCAGTTCTTC.

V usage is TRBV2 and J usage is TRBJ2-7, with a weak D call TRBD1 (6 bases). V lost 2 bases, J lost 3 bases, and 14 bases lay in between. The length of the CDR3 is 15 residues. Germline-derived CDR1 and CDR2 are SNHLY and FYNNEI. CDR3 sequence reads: CASSENFGQFYEQYF. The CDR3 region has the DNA TGTGCCAGCAGTGAAAATTTTGGACAGTTCTACGAGCAGTACTTC.

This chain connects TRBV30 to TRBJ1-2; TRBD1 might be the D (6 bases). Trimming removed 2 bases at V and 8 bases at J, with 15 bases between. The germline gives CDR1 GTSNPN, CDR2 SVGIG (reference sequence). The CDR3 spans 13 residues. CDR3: CAWSSTGVWGYTF. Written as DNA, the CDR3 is TGTGCCTGGAGTTCGACAGGAGTGTGGGGCTACACCTTC.

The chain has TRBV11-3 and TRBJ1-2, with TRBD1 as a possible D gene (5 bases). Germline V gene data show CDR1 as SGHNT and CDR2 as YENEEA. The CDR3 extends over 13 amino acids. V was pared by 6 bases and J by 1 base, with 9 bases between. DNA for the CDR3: TGTGCCAGCAGAGGGGCGGATAACTATGGCTACACCTTC. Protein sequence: CASRGADNYGYTF.

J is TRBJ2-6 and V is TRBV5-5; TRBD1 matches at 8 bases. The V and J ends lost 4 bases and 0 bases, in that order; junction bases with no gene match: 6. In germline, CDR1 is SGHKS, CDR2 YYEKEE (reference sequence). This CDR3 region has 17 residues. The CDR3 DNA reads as TGTGCCAGCAGCCCAGCACAGGGGGTCTCTGGGGCCAACGTCCTGACTTTC. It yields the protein CASSPAQGVSGANVLTF.